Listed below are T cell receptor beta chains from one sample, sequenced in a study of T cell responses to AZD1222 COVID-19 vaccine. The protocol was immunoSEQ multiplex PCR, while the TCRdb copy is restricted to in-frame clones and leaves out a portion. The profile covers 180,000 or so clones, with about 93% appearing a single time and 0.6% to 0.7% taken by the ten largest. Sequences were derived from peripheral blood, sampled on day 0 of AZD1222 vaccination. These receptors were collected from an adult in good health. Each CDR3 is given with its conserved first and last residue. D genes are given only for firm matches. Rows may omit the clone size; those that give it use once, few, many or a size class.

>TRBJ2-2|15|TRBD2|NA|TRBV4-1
TGCGCCAGCAGCCCCTTAGCGGGAGTCCCCGGGGAGCTGTTTTTT
CASSPLAGVPGELFF
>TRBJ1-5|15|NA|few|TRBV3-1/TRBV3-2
TGTGCCAGCAGCCAATCCCGGGACCGGAATCAGCCCCAGCATTTT
CASSQSRDRNQPQHF
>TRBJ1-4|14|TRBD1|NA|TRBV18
TGTGCCAGCACAGGGGGTTCAGGGAATGAAAAACTGTTTTTT
CASTGGSGNEKLFF
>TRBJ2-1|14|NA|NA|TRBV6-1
TGTGCCAGCAGTGAGGAGGCGTGGTACAATGAGCAGTTCTTC
CASSEEAWYNEQFF
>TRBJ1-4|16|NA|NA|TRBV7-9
TGTGCCAGCAGCTTAAGTAATCGGCTGGGGGATGGAAAACTGTTTTTT
CASSLSNRLGDGKLFF
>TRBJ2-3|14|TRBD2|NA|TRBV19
TGTGCCAGTAGTGCGGGAGGGCCGGCAGATACGCAGTATTTT
CASSAGGPADTQYF
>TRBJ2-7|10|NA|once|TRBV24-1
TGTGCCACTTTTGCGTACGAGCAGTACTTC
CATFAYEQYF
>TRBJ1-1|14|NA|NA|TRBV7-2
TGTGCCAGCAGAGTGGGACGGAAGAACACTGAAGCTTTCTTT
CASRVGRKNTEAFF
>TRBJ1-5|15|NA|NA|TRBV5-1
TGCGCCAGCAGCTTGGGACCCGGGGAGAGTCAGCCCCAGCATTTT
CASSLGPGESQPQHF
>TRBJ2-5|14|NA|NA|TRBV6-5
TGTGCCAGCAGTCCAGGGCGGCTCCAAGAGACCCAGTACTTC
CASSPGRLQETQYF
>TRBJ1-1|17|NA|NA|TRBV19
TGTGCCAGTATGATCCTCGGGGCGCGAGGCTGGAACACTGAAGCTTTCTTT
CASMILGARGWNTEAFF
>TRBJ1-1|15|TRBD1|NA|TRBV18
TGTGCCAGCTCAAGTGGGACAGGGATTACCGCTGAAGCTTTCTTT
CASSSGTGITAEAFF
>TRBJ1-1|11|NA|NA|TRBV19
TGTGCCAGTAAATTAGGCACTGAAGCTTTCTTT
CASKLGTEAFF
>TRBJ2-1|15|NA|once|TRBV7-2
TGTGCCAGCAGCTTAGGGGGGTCGTCCCACAATGAGCAGTTCTTC
CASSLGGSSHNEQFF
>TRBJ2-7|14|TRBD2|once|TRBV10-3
TGTGCCATCTCCCCGGGGGGAAGCTCCTACGAGCAGTACTTC
CAISPGGSSYEQYF
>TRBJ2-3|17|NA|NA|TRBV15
TGTGCCACCAGCAGAGACTATCGGGGACGAGCCACAGATACGCAGTATTTT
CATSRDYRGRATDTQYF
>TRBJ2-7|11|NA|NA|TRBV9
TGTGCCAGCGGGGTCGAGGTCGAGCAGTACTTC
CASGVEVEQYF
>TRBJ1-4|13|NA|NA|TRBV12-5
TGTGCTAGTGGTTCGGACACCTCCCCAAAACTGTTTTTT
CASGSDTSPKLFF
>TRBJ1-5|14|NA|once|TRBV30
TGTGCCTGGAGTCCCGGGGCCCGTAATCAGCCCCAGCATTTT
CAWSPGARNQPQHF
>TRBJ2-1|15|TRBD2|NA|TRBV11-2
TGTGCCAGCAGCTTAGAAGGTAGCGGGAGCTATGAGCAGTTCTTC
CASSLEGSGSYEQFF
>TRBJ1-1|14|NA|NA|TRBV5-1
TGCGCCAGCAGCTTGGATCCGGGGCTGACTGAAGCTTTCTTT
CASSLDPGLTEAFF
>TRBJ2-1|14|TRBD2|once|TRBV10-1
TGCGCCAGCAGTGAGTCCCAGCGGGACTATGAGCAGTTCTTC
CASSESQRDYEQFF
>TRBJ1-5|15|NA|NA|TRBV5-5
TGTGCCAGCAGCTTGGCCGGGACAAAAAATCAGCCCCAGCATTTT
CASSLAGTKNQPQHF
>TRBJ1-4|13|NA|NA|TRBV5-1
TGCGCCAGCAGCTTGATACCTAATGAAAAACTGTTTTTT
CASSLIPNEKLFF
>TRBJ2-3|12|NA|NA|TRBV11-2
TGTGCCAGCAGGTCAGGGTGGGATACGCAGTATTTT
CASRSGWDTQYF
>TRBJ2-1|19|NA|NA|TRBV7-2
TGTGCCAGCAGCGTACAGGGCCTAGCGTCTCACAGTGGCTACAATGAGCAGTTCTTC
CASSVQGLASHSGYNEQFF
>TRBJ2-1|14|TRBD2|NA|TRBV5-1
TGCGCCAGCAGCCCCGGACTAGCGGGAGTTGAGCAGTTCTTC
CASSPGLAGVEQFF
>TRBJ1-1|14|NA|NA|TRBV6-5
TGTGCCAGCACTTCGGCCGCGCCGGGGACTGAAGCTTTCTTT
CASTSAAPGTEAFF
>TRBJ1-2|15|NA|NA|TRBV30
TGTGCCTGGAGTCCCCTAGCAGAGGGGCCTCGGGGCTACACCTTC
CAWSPLAEGPRGYTF
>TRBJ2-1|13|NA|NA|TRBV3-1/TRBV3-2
TGTGCCAGCAGCCATGAGTCGTACAATGAGCAGTTCTTC
CASSHESYNEQFF
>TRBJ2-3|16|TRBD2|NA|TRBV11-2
TGTGCCAGCAGCTTAGTTGGGACTAGCGGCGGCGATACGCAGTATTTT
CASSLVGTSGGDTQYF
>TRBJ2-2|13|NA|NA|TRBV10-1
TGCGCCAGCAACGAAAGGGTTACCGGGGAGCTGTTTTTT
CASNERVTGELFF
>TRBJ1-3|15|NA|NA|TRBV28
TGTGCCAGCCTGAACAGCCCTGGAGCTGGAAACACCATATATTTT
CASLNSPGAGNTIYF
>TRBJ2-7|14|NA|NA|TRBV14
TGTGCCAGCAGTCCTTCTAGCGCCTACTACGAGCAGTACTTC
CASSPSSAYYEQYF
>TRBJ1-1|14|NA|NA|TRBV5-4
TGTGCCAGCAGCTTAGGCCTCCCCGGCACTGAAGCTTTCTTT
CASSLGLPGTEAFF
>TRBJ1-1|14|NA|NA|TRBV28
TGTGCCAGCAGGAATGACGGCATGAACACTGAAGCTTTCTTT
CASRNDGMNTEAFF
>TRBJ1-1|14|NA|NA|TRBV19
TGTGCCAGTAGCATTCTAGAAAGGTTATCTGAAGCTTTCTTT
CASSILERLSEAFF
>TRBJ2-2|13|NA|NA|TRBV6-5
TGTGCCAGCAGTTCCCAGAACACCGGGGAGCTGTTTTTT
CASSSQNTGELFF
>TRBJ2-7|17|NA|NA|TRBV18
TGTGCCAGCTCACCCCCGATGGGGGGATTGGGCTCCTACGAGCAGTACTTC
CASSPPMGGLGSYEQYF
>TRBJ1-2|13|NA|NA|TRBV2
TGTGCCAGCAGTGGAAGTGGTTTGAATGGCTACACCTTC
CASSGSGLNGYTF
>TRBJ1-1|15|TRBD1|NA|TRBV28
TGTGCCAGCACCCTGGAGGGGGCGGTGAACACTGAAGCTTTCTTT
CASTLEGAVNTEAFF
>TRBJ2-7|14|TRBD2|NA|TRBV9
TGTGCCAGCAGCGTAGAACTAGCGGGGGGCGAGCAGTACTTC
CASSVELAGGEQYF